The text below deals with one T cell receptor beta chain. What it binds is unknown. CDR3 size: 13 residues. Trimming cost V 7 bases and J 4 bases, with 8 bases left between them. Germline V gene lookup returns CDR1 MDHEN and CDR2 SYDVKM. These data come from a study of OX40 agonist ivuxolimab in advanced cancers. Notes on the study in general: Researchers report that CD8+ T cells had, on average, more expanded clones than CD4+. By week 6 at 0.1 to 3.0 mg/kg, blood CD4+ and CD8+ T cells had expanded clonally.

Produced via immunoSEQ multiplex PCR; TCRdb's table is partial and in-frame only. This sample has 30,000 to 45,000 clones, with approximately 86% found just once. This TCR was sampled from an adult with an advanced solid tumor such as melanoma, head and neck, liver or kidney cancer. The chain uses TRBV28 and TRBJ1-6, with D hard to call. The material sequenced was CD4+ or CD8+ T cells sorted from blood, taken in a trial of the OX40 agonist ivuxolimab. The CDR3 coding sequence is TGTGCCAGCATCACAACTTATAATTCACCCCTCCACTTT. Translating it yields CASITTYNSPLHF.